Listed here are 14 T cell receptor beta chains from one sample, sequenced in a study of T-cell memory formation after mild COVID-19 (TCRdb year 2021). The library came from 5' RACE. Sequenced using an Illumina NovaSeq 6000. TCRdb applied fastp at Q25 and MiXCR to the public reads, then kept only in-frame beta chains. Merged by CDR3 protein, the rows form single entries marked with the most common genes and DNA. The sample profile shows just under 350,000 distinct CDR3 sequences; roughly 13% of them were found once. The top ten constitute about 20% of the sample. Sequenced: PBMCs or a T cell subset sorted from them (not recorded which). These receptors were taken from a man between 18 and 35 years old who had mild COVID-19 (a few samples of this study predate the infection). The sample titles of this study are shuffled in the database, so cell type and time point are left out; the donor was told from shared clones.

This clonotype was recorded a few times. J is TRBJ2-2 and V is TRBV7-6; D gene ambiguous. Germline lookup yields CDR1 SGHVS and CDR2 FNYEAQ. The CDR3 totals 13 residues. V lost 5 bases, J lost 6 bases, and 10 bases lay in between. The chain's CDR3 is CASSPNFAGELFF. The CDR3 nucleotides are TGTGCCAGCAGCCCGAATTTTGCCGGGGAGCTGTTTTTT. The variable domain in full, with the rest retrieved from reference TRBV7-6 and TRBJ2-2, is GAGVSQSPRYKVTKRGQDVALRCDPISGHVSLYWYRQALGQGPEFLTYFNYEAQQDKSGLPNDRFSAERPEGSISTLTIQRTEQRDSAMYRCASSPNFAGELFFGEGSRLTVL.

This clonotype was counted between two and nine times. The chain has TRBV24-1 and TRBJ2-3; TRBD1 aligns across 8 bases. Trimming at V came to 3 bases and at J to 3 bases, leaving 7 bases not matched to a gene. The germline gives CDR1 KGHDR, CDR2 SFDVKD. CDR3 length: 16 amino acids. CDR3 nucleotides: TGTGCCACCAGTGATCGGACAGGGTGGAGGACAGATACGCAGTATTTT. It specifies CATSDRTGWRTDTQYF.

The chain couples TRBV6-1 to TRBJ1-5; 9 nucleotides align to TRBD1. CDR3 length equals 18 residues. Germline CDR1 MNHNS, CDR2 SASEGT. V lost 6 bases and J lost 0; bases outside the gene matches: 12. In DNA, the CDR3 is TGTGCCAGCAGGCCCGGGACAGGGCCCATCGGTAGCAATCAGCCCCAGCATTTT. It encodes CASRPGTGPIGSNQPQHF.

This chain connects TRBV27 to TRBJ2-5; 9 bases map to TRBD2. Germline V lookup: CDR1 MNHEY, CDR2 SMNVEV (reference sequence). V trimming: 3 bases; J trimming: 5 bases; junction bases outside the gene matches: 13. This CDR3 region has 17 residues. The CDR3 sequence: CASSFFVPSGVNETQYF. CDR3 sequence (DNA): TGTGCCAGCAGTTTCTTCGTCCCTAGCGGGGTGAATGAGACCCAGTACTTC.

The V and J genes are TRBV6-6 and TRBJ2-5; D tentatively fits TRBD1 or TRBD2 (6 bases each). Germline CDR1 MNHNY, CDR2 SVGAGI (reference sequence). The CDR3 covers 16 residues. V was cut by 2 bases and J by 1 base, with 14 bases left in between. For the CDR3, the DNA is TGTGCCAGCAGTTACGCCGGGGGCCTAGCCCAAGAGACCCAGTACTTC. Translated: CASSYAGGLAQETQYF.

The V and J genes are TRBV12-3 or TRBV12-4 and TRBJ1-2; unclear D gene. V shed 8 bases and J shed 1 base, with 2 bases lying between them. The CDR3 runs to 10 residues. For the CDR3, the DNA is TGTGCCAGCTTTAACTATGGCTACACCTTC. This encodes CASFNYGYTF.

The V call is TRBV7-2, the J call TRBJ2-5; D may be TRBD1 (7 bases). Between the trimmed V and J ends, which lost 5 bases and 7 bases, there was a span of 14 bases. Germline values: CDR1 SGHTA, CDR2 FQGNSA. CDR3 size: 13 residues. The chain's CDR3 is CASSQGGFGTQYF. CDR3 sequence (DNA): TGTGCCAGCAGCCAGGGGGGTTTCGGGACCCAGTACTTC.

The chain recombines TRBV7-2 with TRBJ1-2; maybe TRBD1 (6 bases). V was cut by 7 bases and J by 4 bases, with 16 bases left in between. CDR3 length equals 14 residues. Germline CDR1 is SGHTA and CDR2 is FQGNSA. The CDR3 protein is CASTYGGRVYGYTF. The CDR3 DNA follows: TGTGCCAGCACCTACGGGGGGCGCGTCTATGGCTACACCTTC.

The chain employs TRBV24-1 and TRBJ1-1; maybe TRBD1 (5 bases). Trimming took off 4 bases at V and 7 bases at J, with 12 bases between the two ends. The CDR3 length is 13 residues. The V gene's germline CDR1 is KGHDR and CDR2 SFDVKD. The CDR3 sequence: CATSDTGPVEAFF. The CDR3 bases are TGTGCCACCAGTGACACAGGACCGGTTGAAGCTTTCTTT.

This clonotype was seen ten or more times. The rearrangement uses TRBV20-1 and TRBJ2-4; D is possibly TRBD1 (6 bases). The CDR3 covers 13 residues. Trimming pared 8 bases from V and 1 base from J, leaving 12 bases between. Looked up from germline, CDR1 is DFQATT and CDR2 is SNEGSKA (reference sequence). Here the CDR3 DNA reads TGCAGTCCACAGGGTTTGGCCAAAAACATTCAGTACTTC. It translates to CSPQGLAKNIQYF.

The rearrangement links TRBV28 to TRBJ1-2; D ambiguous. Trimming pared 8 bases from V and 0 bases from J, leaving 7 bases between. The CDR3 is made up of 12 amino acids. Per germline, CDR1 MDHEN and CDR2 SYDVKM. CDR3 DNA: TGTGCCAGCCAGTTAGCTAACTATGGCTACACCTTC. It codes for CASQLANYGYTF.

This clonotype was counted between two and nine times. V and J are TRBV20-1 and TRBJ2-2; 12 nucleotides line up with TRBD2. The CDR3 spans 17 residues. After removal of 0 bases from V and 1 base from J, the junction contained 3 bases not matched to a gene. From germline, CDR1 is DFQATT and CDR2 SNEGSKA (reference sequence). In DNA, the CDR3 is TGCAGTGCTAGAGACATACTAGCGGGGGGGAACACCGGGGAGCTGTTTTTT. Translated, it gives CSARDILAGGNTGELFF.

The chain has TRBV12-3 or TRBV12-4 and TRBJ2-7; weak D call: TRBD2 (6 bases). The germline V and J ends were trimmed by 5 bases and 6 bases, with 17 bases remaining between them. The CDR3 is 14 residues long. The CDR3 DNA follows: TGTGCCAGCAGTACTACTAATCTGGGGGGCGAGCAGTACTTC. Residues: CASSTTNLGGEQYF.

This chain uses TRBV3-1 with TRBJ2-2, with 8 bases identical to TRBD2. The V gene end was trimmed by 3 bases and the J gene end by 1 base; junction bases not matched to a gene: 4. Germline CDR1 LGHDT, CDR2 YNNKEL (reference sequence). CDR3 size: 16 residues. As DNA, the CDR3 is TGTGCCAGCAGCCATCCTCTAGCGGGGAACACCGGGGAGCTGTTTTTT. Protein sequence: CASSHPLAGNTGELFF.